The rows below give T cell receptor beta chains drawn from one sample of a study of CD8+ T cells in alopecia areata. The data were produced by immunoSEQ multiplex PCR, yet TCRdb's version contains in-frame clones alone and is incomplete. The top ten hold less than 5.5% of the sample, which has roughly 130,000 clones, roughly 58% seen once. The sample here was CD4+ T cells sorted from blood, taken at week 0. The receptors stem from a human donor with alopecia areata. Each CDR3 is given with its conserved first and last residue. The order of the fields is D gene, J gene, V gene, CDR3 length, CDR3 protein. D genes are given only for firm matches.

NA	TRBJ2-6	TRBV4-1	16	CASSQDAVTGANVLTF
NA	TRBJ2-7	TRBV7-8	13	CASSLAGSYEQYF
TRBD1	TRBJ1-2	TRBV4-1	15	CASSLQGAGGYGYTF
TRBD1	TRBJ2-7	TRBV29-1	14	CSVRDRGSSYEQYF
TRBD2	TRBJ2-3	TRBV30	15	CAWTGLAGFTDTQYF
TRBD1	TRBJ1-2	TRBV27	14	CASHTGQGNYGYTF
TRBD1	TRBJ1-1	TRBV5-1	13	CASSQWTGNEAFF
TRBD2	TRBJ2-7	TRBV11-2	14	CASSGGLASYEQYF
NA	TRBJ2-2	TRBV27	13	CASYRDATGELFF
TRBD2	TRBJ2-3	TRBV5-6	18	CASSLATSGGPSTDTQYF
NA	TRBJ2-2	TRBV7-9	14	CATFLSGDTGELFF
TRBD1	TRBJ1-1	TRBV4-1	16	CASSQDFRGSNTEAFF
NA	TRBJ2-2	TRBV29-1	16	CSVGFFGGHNTGELFF
NA	TRBJ2-1	TRBV4-1	13	CASSQDDYNEQFF
NA	TRBJ2-7	TRBV6-5	14	CASSYSTRDYEQYF
TRBD2	TRBJ2-1	TRBV15	15	CATSRAGTSRVEQFF
NA	TRBJ1-2	TRBV30	12	CAWSVQRTGYTF
TRBD1	TRBJ2-1	TRBV19	15	CASSSGDRIYNEQFF
TRBD1	TRBJ2-2	TRBV15	16	CATSRADRGYTGELFF
NA	TRBJ1-4	TRBV9	14	CASSPRGANEKLFF
NA	TRBJ2-6	TRBV5-4	15	CASSFGEVGANVLTF
TRBD1	TRBJ2-2	TRBV2	16	CASSEMGTGNTGELFF
NA	TRBJ1-2	TRBV5-4	14	CASSGAGEDYGYTF
NA	TRBJ1-1	TRBV5-1	15	CASSFTGTKNTEAFF
NA	TRBJ2-1	TRBV20-1	11	CAGSSYNEQFF
NA	TRBJ1-5	TRBV7-9	15	CASSLGTALNQPQHF
TRBD1	TRBJ1-1	TRBV5-6	15	CASSFGTGLNTEAFF
TRBD1	TRBJ1-5	TRBV29-1	13	CSVGDRGNQPQHF
NA	TRBJ1-5	TRBV5-6	16	CASSFYVQRDNQPQHF
TRBD2	TRBJ2-1	TRBV4-1	18	CASSRTSGRPSSYNEQFF
NA	TRBJ2-3	TRBV5-1	15	CASSFGSGDTDTQYF
TRBD1	TRBJ2-7	TRBV5-8	14	CASSWGQGASEQYF
TRBD1	TRBJ2-5	TRBV7-2	16	CASSLGDRGRRETQYF
TRBD2	TRBJ2-7	TRBV5-6	15	CASSFKLAGNYEQYF
NA	TRBJ1-5	TRBV5-1	15	CASRLTWESNQPQHF
TRBD1	TRBJ2-7	TRBV5-1	14	CASSLDRGNNEQYF